Each of the 21 T cell receptor beta chains below was sequenced from the same sample in a study of T cell clones after liver transplantation. Generated by immunoSEQ multiplex PCR, the TCRdb table keeps only in-frame clones and is missing some. The table shows more than 95,000 clones, with approximately 85% occurring only once. The sequencing here drew on CD4+ T cells from blood, taken before liver transplant. The receptors were sampled from a human donor who received a liver transplant.

The chain uses TRBV29-1 and TRBJ2-5; 8 bases fit TRBD1. Germline loops: CDR1 SQVTM, CDR2 ANQGSEA. This CDR3 contains 12 residues. V dropped 7 bases and J dropped 2; count of bases not matched to a gene: 3. CDR3 sequence (DNA): TGCAGCGCTGGACAGGGTCAAGAGACCCAGTACTTC. Translation gives CSAGQGQETQYF.

The gene calls are TRBV15 and TRBJ1-6, with D unresolved. The length of the CDR3 is 14 residues. The germline V gene has CDR1 LNHNV and CDR2 YYDKDF (reference sequence). V was shortened by 2 bases and J by 7 bases, with 9 bases between the two germline ends. Here the CDR3 DNA reads TGTGCCACCAGCAGAAAAAAGGGCAATTCACCCCTCCACTTT. Encoded protein: CATSRKKGNSPLHF. Full variable domain (rest looked up from reference TRBV15 and TRBJ1-6): DAMVIQNPRYQVTQFGKPVTLSCSQTLNHNVMYWYQQKSSQAPKLLFHYYDKDFNNEADTPDNFQSRRPNTSFCFLDIRSPGLGDTAMYLCATSRKKGNSPLHFGNGTRLTVT.

In DNA form, the CDR3 reads TGTGCCAGCAGGGAAAAGAGGGCGGGAAAGGGGAGCTATGGCTACACCTTC. Translated: CASREKRAGKGSYGYTF. The genes are TRBV11-2 and TRBJ1-2; a weak D match, TRBD1 (5 bases). The germline V gene has CDR1 SGHAT and CDR2 FQNNGV. V gave up 6 bases and J gave up 4 bases, with 24 bases separating them. This CDR3 region has 17 residues. Looking up the rest from reference TRBV11-2 and TRBJ1-2 gives the full variable domain: EAGVAQSPRYKIIEKRQSVAFWCNPISGHATLYWYQQILGQGPKLLIQFQNNGVVDDSQLPKDRFSAERLKGVDSTLKIQPAKLEDSAVYLCASREKRAGKGSYGYTFGSGTRLTVV.

V is TRBV11-1 and J is TRBJ2-7, with TRBD2 identical over 8 bases. J gave up 3 bases and V 5 bases, and 15 bases lay outside the gene matches. The CDR3 is 17 residues long. CDR1 and CDR2 (germline): SGHAT, FQDESV (reference sequence). CDR3 residues: CASSRAETSGLFYEQYF. The CDR3 DNA reads as TGTGCCAGCAGCCGAGCCGAAACTAGCGGTCTATTCTACGAGCAGTACTTC. Complete variable domain (other parts from reference TRBV11-1 and TRBJ2-7): EAEVAQSPRYKITEKSQAVAFWCDPISGHATLYWYRQILGQGPELLVQFQDESVVDDSQLPKDRFSAERLKGVDSTLKIQPAELGDSAMYLCASSRAETSGLFYEQYFGPGTRLTVT.

The genes are TRBV7-9 and TRBJ1-1; 9 bases agree with TRBD1. The CDR3 runs 16 residues. CDR1 is SEHNR and CDR2 is FQNEAQ in the germline V gene (reference sequence). V lost 5 bases and J lost 4; bases outside the gene matches: 11. The DNA of the CDR3 is TGTGCCAGCAGCAAAACCGGGACAGGGATTTTCACTGAAGCTTTCTTT. Translation gives CASSKTGTGIFTEAFF.

This chain connects TRBV6-4 to TRBJ2-3; TRBD2 aligns across 9 bases. The CDR3 extends over 14 amino acids. Germline assignment: CDR1 MRHNA and CDR2 SNTAGT. V was clipped by 8 bases and J by 2 bases; unmatched bases: 5. Written as DNA, the CDR3 is TGTGCCAGCGCGACTAGCGGAAACACAGATACGCAGTATTTT. As protein: CASATSGNTDTQYF.

The chain carries TRBV5-1 and TRBJ1-2; D may be TRBD1 (6 bases). The ends were cut back, 0 bases at V and 5 bases at J, with 29 bases in the middle. Germline V gene sequence: CDR1 SGHRS, CDR2 YFSETQ. CDR3 size: 20 residues. The DNA for the CDR3 is TGCGCCAGCAGCTTGGGTCGGCCCATTGGGGCAGGGGCCGAGAAGTATGGCTACACCTTC. Its protein is CASSLGRPIGAGAEKYGYTF.

The chain carries TRBV7-2 and TRBJ1-4; D not certain. Germline CDR1 and CDR2: SGHTA and FQGNSA. V lost 8 bases, J lost 6 bases, and 4 bases lay in between. This CDR3 is 10 amino acids long. The CDR3 region is CASADEKLFF. The CDR3 region has the DNA TGTGCCAGCGCAGATGAAAAACTGTTTTTT.

V and J are TRBV20-1 and TRBJ2-1; no clear D gene. The V gene's germline CDR1 is DFQATT and CDR2 SNEGSKA (reference sequence). The CDR3 has 11 residues. V shed 5 bases and J shed 4 bases, with 6 bases lying between them. This chain's CDR3 is CSASGYNEQFF. As DNA, the CDR3 is TGCAGTGCTTCAGGTTACAATGAGCAGTTCTTC.

The chain employs TRBV5-1 and TRBJ2-7, with a possible D match to TRBD1 (6 bases). The germline V gene has CDR1 SGHRS and CDR2 YFSETQ. Trimming removed 4 bases at V and 0 bases at J, with 14 bases between. The CDR3 runs 15 residues. CDR3 coding DNA: TGCGCCAGCAGCCCAGCCGGGACACCCTCCTACGAGCAGTACTTC. Protein product: CASSPAGTPSYEQYF.

The CDR3 DNA sequence: TGTGCCAGCAGCTTAGCCAGCGGGAACATTCAGTACTTC. Encoded protein: CASSLASGNIQYF. V and J are TRBV7-3 and TRBJ2-4, with D perhaps TRBD2 (6 bases). The CDR3 totals 13 residues. V was cut by 2 bases and J by 7 bases, with 9 bases left in between. Germline V CDR1 and CDR2: SGHTA, FQGTGA. Drawing the rest from reference TRBV7-3 and TRBJ2-4, the complete variable domain is GAGVSQTPSNKVTEKGKYVELRCDPISGHTALYWYRQSLGQGPEFLIYFQGTGAADDSGLPNDRFFAVRPEGSVSTLKIQRTERGDSAVYLCASSLASGNIQYFGAGTRLSVL.

This chain joins TRBV28 and TRBJ2-2, with 8 bases lining up with TRBD1. The CDR3 consists of 15 residues. The trim removed 6 bases at V and 7 bases at J, leaving 10 bases unmatched. The germline V gene encodes CDR1 MDHEN and CDR2 SYDVKM. The CDR3 here is CASSRQGTRNGELFF. In nucleotides, the CDR3 is TGTGCCAGCAGCCGACAGGGGACGAGAAACGGGGAGCTGTTTTTT.

The V and J genes are TRBV28 and TRBJ2-1; D gene uncertain. V was clipped by 4 bases and J by 7 bases, with 8 bases between them. Per germline, CDR1 MDHEN and CDR2 SYDVKM. This CDR3 spans 12 amino acids. DNA of the CDR3: TGTGCCAGCAGTTCGGGCTTAAATGAGCAGTTCTTC. Translated, it gives CASSSGLNEQFF.

This clone turned up a few times. The chain joins TRBV19 to TRBJ1-1; D remains ambiguous. This CDR3 is built from 14 residues. Trimming pared 3 bases from V and 2 bases from J, leaving 10 bases between. CDR1 and CDR2 from the germline V gene are LNHDA and SQIVND (reference sequence). The CDR3 nucleotides read TGTGCCAGTAGTATGAACGGGCCCAACACTGAAGCTTTCTTT. Translating gives CASSMNGPNTEAFF.

This clone was picked up a small number of times. CDR3 in amino acids: CASSFRLAGGTDSYNEQFF. The CDR3 bases are TGTGCCAGCAGTTTCAGGCTAGCGGGAGGAACCGACTCCTACAATGAGCAGTTCTTC. The chain links TRBV27 to TRBJ2-1, with 11 nucleotides matching TRBD2. This CDR3 has 19 residues. The germline CDR1 and CDR2 sequences are MNHEY and SMNVEV (reference sequence). J was trimmed by 0 bases and V by 3 bases; bases with no gene match: 10.

This rearrangement joins TRBV7-9 to TRBJ1-1; D is unresolved. The CDR3 runs to 12 residues. V lost 2 bases and J lost 11, with 12 bases in between. The germline CDR1 and CDR2 sequences are SEHNR and FQNEAQ (reference sequence). CDR3 DNA: TGTGCCAGCAGCTTAACCTCCCTGGTTGCTTTCTTT. Residues: CASSLTSLVAFF.

This clone appeared a single time. The CDR3: CASQRDREKGEQYF. The CDR3 nucleotides are TGTGCCAGCCAAAGGGACAGGGAGAAGGGCGAGCAGTACTTC. The chain is built from TRBV2 and TRBJ2-7; 9 bases fit TRBD1. Per germline, CDR1 SNHLY and CDR2 FYNNEI. J gave up 6 bases and V 8 bases, and 11 bases lay outside the gene matches. This CDR3 region has 14 residues. Full variable domain (rest looked up from reference TRBV2 and TRBJ2-7): EPEVTQTPSHQVTQMGQEVILRCVPISNHLYFYWYRQILGQKVEFLVSFYNNEISEKSEIFDDQFSVERPDGSNFTLKIRSTKLEDSAMYFCASQRDREKGEQYFGPGTRLTVT.

The chain employs TRBV7-8 and TRBJ1-1; D gene ambiguous. The V gene's germline CDR1 is SGHVS and CDR2 FQNEAQ. V shed 1 base and J shed 4 bases, with 13 bases lying between them. CDR3 length equals 15 residues. The DNA for the CDR3 is TGTGCCAGCAGCTTAGAGCGGGGTCTGGTCACTGAAGCTTTCTTT. Protein: CASSLERGLVTEAFF. The variable domain in full, completed from reference TRBV7-8 and TRBJ1-1, reads GAGVSQSPRYKVAKRGQDVALRCDPISGHVSLFWYQQALGQGPEFLTYFQNEAQLDKSGLPSDRFFAERPEGSVSTLKIQRTQQEDSAVYLCASSLERGLVTEAFFGQGTRLTVV.

The V gene is TRBV2, the J gene TRBJ2-7; tentatively, D is TRBD1 (6 bases). The CDR3 spans 13 residues. With 6 bases removed from V and 1 base from J, the gap between germline ends came to 10 bases. CDR1 SNHLY and CDR2 FYNNEI come from the germline V gene. The CDR3 sequence: CASRQGPSYEQYF. The CDR3 coding sequence is TGTGCCAGCAGACAGGGACCTTCCTACGAGCAGTACTTC.

V and J are TRBV27 and TRBJ2-5; 10 nucleotides line up with TRBD2. V lost 5 bases, J lost 0 bases, and 6 bases stayed unmatched. The CDR3 length is 16 residues. CDR1 and CDR2 (germline): MNHEY, SMNVEV (reference sequence). CDR3 sequence (DNA): TGTGCCAGCAGTCCCAGCGGGAGGGGGTACCAAGAGACCCAGTACTTC. Amino acids: CASSPSGRGYQETQYF.

The chain combines TRBV9 with TRBJ1-2; 8 nucleotides match TRBD1. The CDR3 extends over 15 amino acids. Looked up from germline, CDR1 is SGDLS and CDR2 is YYNGEE. Trimming at V came to 4 bases and at J to 8 bases, leaving 13 bases not matched to a gene. The CDR3 sequence: CASSPHGQGGYGYTF. The CDR3 nucleotides are TGTGCCAGCAGCCCCCACGGACAGGGTGGATACGGCTACACCTTC.